The T cell receptor (beta chain) under discussion was sequenced for a study of T cells in Graves' hyperthyroidism and ophthalmopathy. In this sample, this clonotype turned up many times. Antigen: not known. The length of the CDR3 is 12 residues. V shed 9 bases and J shed 4 bases, with 10 bases lying between them. Germline values: CDR1 MDHEN, CDR2 SYDVKM. Overall study findings and caveats: The model anticipated ophthalmopathy a median approximately 6.6 months pre-onset.

RNA transcripts served as the template for amplifying TCR beta CDR3 regions. During a first-round RT-PCR of the TCR CDR3, the HTBI primer set was used. TCRdb redid the calling of the multiplex PCR reads with MiXCR, one entry per CDR3 protein. The table shows roughly 570,000 distinct CDR3 sequences, with roughly 14% occurring only once. The sequencing input was blood. This receptor was obtained from a woman under 40 with Graves' hyperthyroidism. V usage is TRBV28 and J usage is TRBJ2-1; no clear D gene. In DNA form, the CDR3 reads TGTGCCAGTAGTACCCGGTACAATGAGCAGTTCTTC. Residues: CASSTRYNEQFF.